What follows are 21 T cell receptor beta chains derived from one specimen sequenced in a study of identifying expanded T cells in peripheral blood. Measured with immunoSEQ multiplex PCR; TCRdb has only the in-frame clones, and not every one. The data show 50,000 to 60,000 clones, around 81% seen once. The sequencing input was blood. These receptors all stem from a person aged 18 to 70 in good health.

This clone has a single count. The rearrangement joins TRBV7-9 to TRBJ1-2, with D possibly TRBD1 on 6 matching bases. The CDR3 spans 13 residues. CDR1 and CDR2 from the germline V gene are SEHNR and FQNEAQ (reference sequence). Trimming removed 5 bases from V and 5 bases from J, with 12 bases in between. The chain's CDR3 is CASSTRGGYGYTF. The CDR3 nucleotides read TGTGCCAGCAGCACCCGAGGGGGGTATGGCTACACCTTC.

The DNA of the CDR3 is TGCGCCAGCAGCTTGGGTGGGGGCGCGGGCAAAAACATTCAGTACTTC. Translating gives CASSLGGGAGKNIQYF. This chain uses TRBV5-1 with TRBJ2-4; D possibly corresponds to TRBD1 (6 bases). This CDR3 comprises 16 residues. In germline, CDR1 is SGHRS, CDR2 YFSETQ. Trimming left V 0 bases short and J 3 bases short, with 13 bases between.

This clone was observed a single time. The V call is TRBV5-5, the J call TRBJ1-5; TRBD1 matches 7 bases. CDR1 is SGHKS, CDR2 YYEKEE, per germline (reference sequence). The CDR3 totals 14 residues. The V and J ends lost 4 bases and 6 bases, in that order; junction bases with no gene match: 7. The CDR3 reads CASSRQGAGQPQHF. CDR3 DNA: TGTGCCAGCAGCAGACAGGGCGCCGGTCAGCCCCAGCATTTT.

This clone has a single count. The gene calls are TRBV19 and TRBJ1-4, with D maybe TRBD1 (6 bases). There are 15 residues in the CDR3. The germline V gene encodes CDR1 LNHDA and CDR2 SQIVND (reference sequence). With 4 bases removed from V and 5 bases from J, the gap between germline ends came to 14 bases. This CDR3 reads CASSTRGQFNEKLFF. CDR3 bases: TGTGCCAGTAGTACCAGGGGCCAATTCAATGAAAAACTGTTTTTT.

V is TRBV7-2 and J is TRBJ1-4, with no clear D. Trimming left V 5 bases short and J 1 base short, with 14 bases between. The CDR3 totals 16 residues. Germline V gives CDR1 SGHTA, CDR2 FQGNSA. CDR3 nucleotides: TGTGCCAGCAGCCCGCGCCCGGCAGGAACTAATGAAAAACTGTTTTTT. Translation: CASSPRPAGTNEKLFF.

In this sample, this clone turned up a few times. The rearrangement uses TRBV7-6 and TRBJ1-5; no definite D call. The germline gives CDR1 SGHVS, CDR2 FNYEAQ. V lost 3 bases to trimming and J lost 1 base, with 7 bases between them. The CDR3 is 14 amino acids. The DNA of the CDR3 is TGTGCCAGCAGCTTCGCAGCGAGCAATCAGCCCCAGCATTTT. As protein: CASSFAASNQPQHF.

This chain uses TRBV6-1 with TRBJ1-3; TRBD1 matches at 7 bases. V lost 8 bases and J lost 5; bases outside the gene matches: 6. Germline CDR1 and CDR2: MNHNS and SASEGT. The CDR3 consists of 13 residues. CDR3 in DNA: TGTGCCAGCGCCCAAGGGGGCAGAAACACCATATATTTT. Encoded protein: CASAQGGRNTIYF.

The J gene is TRBJ2-7, the V gene TRBV15, with 13 positions matching TRBD2. The trim removed 3 bases at V and 1 base at J, leaving 15 bases unmatched. CDR3 length: 20 residues. Germline V CDR1 and CDR2: LNHNV, YYDKDF (reference sequence). CDR3 nucleotide sequence: TGTGCCACCAGCAGGCACAGGGCCGGCGGACTAGCGGGGGCATCCTACGAGCAGTACGTC. It is translated as CATSRHRAGGLAGASYEQYV.

CDR3 in DNA: TGCGCCAGCAGCCAAGCAATGGGGTGGAGCTCCTACAATGAGCAGTTCTTC. This encodes CASSQAMGWSSYNEQFF. V is TRBV4-1 and J is TRBJ2-1; D unclear. V lost 1 base to trimming and J lost 0 bases, with 13 bases between them. Germline loops: CDR1 MGHRA, CDR2 YSYEKL. The CDR3 consists of 17 residues.

This chain uses TRBV2 with TRBJ2-1; 12 bases align to TRBD1. This CDR3 is built from 21 residues. Germline V gene sequence: CDR1 SNHLY, CDR2 FYNNEI. The ends lost 9 bases at V and 5 bases at J; junction bases unmatched: 26. CDR3 DNA: TGTGCCAGTAATCCGGGACAGGGGGCGACTCCAGGTCTAGCGGTCAACAATGAGCAGTTCTTC. Its translation: CASNPGQGATPGLAVNNEQFF.

This chain joins TRBV5-1 and TRBJ2-5, with D possibly TRBD2 on 7 matching bases. Germline lookup yields CDR1 SGHRS and CDR2 YFSETQ. The CDR3 is 14 residues long. The germline V and J ends were trimmed by 2 bases and 2 bases, with 10 bases remaining between them. The CDR3 loop is CASSFRGGQETQYF. In DNA form, the CDR3 reads TGCGCCAGCAGCTTTAGGGGGGGACAAGAGACCCAGTACTTC.

The genes are TRBV7-2 and TRBJ2-2, with D unresolved. CDR1 is SGHTA, CDR2 FQGNSA, per germline. Trimming pared 2 bases from V and 0 bases from J, leaving 7 bases between. CDR3 length equals 15 residues. The CDR3 region is CASSLSTTNTGELFF. The CDR3 DNA reads as TGTGCCAGCAGCTTATCCACTACGAACACCGGGGAGCTGTTTTTT.

This sequence joins TRBV2 and TRBJ2-1; no firm D call. The V end lost 6 bases, the J end lost 6 bases, and 12 bases lay between the germline ends. The CDR3 is 13 residues long. Germline CDR1 is SNHLY and CDR2 is FYNNEI. CDR3 nucleotide sequence: TGTGCCAGCAGCCCCAAGCGACGCAATGAGCAGTTCTTC. As protein: CASSPKRRNEQFF.

The genes are TRBV6-1 and TRBJ1-4, with TRBD1 as a possible D gene (6 bases). CDR1 and CDR2 from the germline V gene are MNHNS and SASEGT. The CDR3 loop spans 16 amino acids. Trimming cost V 4 bases and J 1 base, with 13 bases left between them. The CDR3 loop reads CASSGFRGLTNEKLFF. Here the CDR3 DNA reads TGTGCCAGCAGTGGTTTCAGGGGTTTAACTAATGAAAAACTGTTTTTT.

The V gene is TRBV5-1, the J gene TRBJ1-2; 7 nucleotides agree with TRBD1. V dropped 0 bases and J dropped 5; count of bases not matched to a gene: 4. Germline V gives CDR1 SGHRS, CDR2 YFSETQ. The CDR3 consists of 14 residues. Here the CDR3 reads CASSLEQGWYGYTF. The CDR3, as DNA: TGCGCCAGCAGCTTGGAACAGGGGTGGTATGGCTACACCTTC.

This chain connects TRBV2 to TRBJ2-3; 7 bases align to TRBD1. Per the germline V gene, CDR1 is SNHLY and CDR2 is FYNNEI. V was clipped by 9 bases and J by 1 base; unmatched bases: 4. The CDR3 is 13 amino acids. The CDR3 DNA reads as TGTGCCAGTGACAGGGAACGCACAGATACGCAGTATTTT. Translation gives CASDRERTDTQYF.

DNA for the CDR3: TGCGCCAGCAGCTTAAAGGACAGGGGGCCGGGCTACACCTTC. Its protein is CASSLKDRGPGYTF. The V gene is TRBV5-1, the J gene TRBJ1-2; TRBD1 aligns across 11 bases. This CDR3 is 14 amino acids long. The trim removed 2 bases at V and 8 bases at J, leaving 5 bases unmatched. From germline, CDR1 is SGHRS and CDR2 YFSETQ.

The V call is TRBV14, the J call TRBJ2-1; 9 nucleotides line up with TRBD2. Germline lookup yields CDR1 SGHDN and CDR2 FVKESK. After removal of 4 bases from V and 10 bases from J, the junction contained 14 bases not matched to a gene. The CDR3 totals 16 residues. The CDR3 nucleotides read TGTGCCAGCAGCCCCCTGGGGACTAGCCCTGTCGACGAGCAGTTCTTC. Its protein product is CASSPLGTSPVDEQFF.

The V gene is TRBV6-1, the J gene TRBJ2-1; TRBD2 matches 11 bases. The CDR3 covers 16 residues. The V gene's germline CDR1 is MNHNS and CDR2 SASEGT. J gave up 3 bases and V 4 bases, and 5 bases lay outside the gene matches. The CDR3 loop reads CASSASLAGGYNEQFF. In DNA, the CDR3 is TGTGCCAGCAGTGCCTCCCTAGCGGGGGGCTACAATGAGCAGTTCTTC.

This sequence joins TRBV14 and TRBJ2-4; perhaps D is TRBD1 or TRBD2 (5 bases each). Trimming cost V 3 bases and J 4 bases, with 16 bases left between them. The CDR3 length is 16 residues. The germline gives CDR1 SGHDN, CDR2 FVKESK. The CDR3 DNA sequence: TGTGCCAGCAGCCAGCACTCGGGGACCGCTAAAAACATTCAGTACTTC. This encodes CASSQHSGTAKNIQYF.

The chain combines TRBV27 with TRBJ2-7, with no clear D. This CDR3 has 13 residues. Germline assignment: CDR1 MNHEY and CDR2 SMNVEV (reference sequence). Trimming cost V 3 bases and J 5 bases, with 11 bases left between them. The CDR3 DNA follows: TGTGCCAGCAGTTTGGGATACTCGGACGAGCAGTACTTC. Protein product: CASSLGYSDEQYF.